The 24 T cell receptor beta chains given below trace back to one sample, sequenced in a study of T cells after yellow fever vaccination. TCRdb fed the 5' RACE reads into MiXCR, producing one record per CDR3 protein. The table shows some 670,000 distinct CDR3 sequences, with 9% to 15% occurring only once. The material was PBMCs, obtained on the day of the yellow fever booster vaccination. The receptors derive from a man under 40 who received the YFV17D yellow fever vaccine.

The gene calls are TRBV18 and TRBJ2-1; D remains unclear. The V and J ends lost 2 bases and 10 bases respectively, with 9 bases between them. Germline V gene data show CDR1 as KGHSH and CDR2 as LQKENI. The CDR3 loop spans 12 amino acids. CDR3 sequence reads: CASSPSVYEQFF. The DNA for the CDR3 is TGTGCCAGCTCACCATCGGTTTACGAGCAGTTCTTC. Using reference TRBV18 and TRBJ2-1 for the parts outside the CDR3, the full variable domain is NAGVMQNPRHLVRRRGQEARLRCSPMKGHSHVYWYRQLPEEGLKFMVYLQKENIIDESGMPKERFSAEFPKEGPSILRIQQVVRGDSAAYFCASSPSVYEQFFGPGTRLTVL.

The chain carries TRBV7-2 and TRBJ2-3; D is possibly TRBD1 or TRBD2 (6 bases each). Germline values: CDR1 SGHTA, CDR2 FQGNSA. The CDR3 spans 15 residues. The germline V and J ends were trimmed by 4 bases and 1 base, with 12 bases remaining between them. The CDR3 reads CASSSQGTGTDTQYF. The CDR3 DNA reads as TGTGCCAGCAGCTCCCAGGGGACTGGCACAGATACGCAGTATTTT. The whole variable domain, remainder taken from reference TRBV7-2 and TRBJ2-3, is GAGVSQSPSNKVTEKGKDVELRCDPISGHTALYWYRQSLGQGLEFLIYFQGNSAPDKSGLPSDRFSAERTGGSVSTLTIQRTQQEDSAVYLCASSSQGTGTDTQYFGPGTRLTVL.

The chain is built from TRBV6-1 and TRBJ1-1, with D maybe TRBD1 (5 bases). From germline, CDR1 is MNHNS and CDR2 SASEGT. V lost 10 bases to trimming and J lost 0 bases, with 12 bases between them. The CDR3 sequence is 13 residues long. The DNA for the CDR3 is TGTGCCACCACGGGACTCTTGAACACTGAAGCTTTCTTT. This sequence encodes CATTGLLNTEAFF.

This clonotype was counted between two and nine times. The CDR3 loop is CASSTPRTGSSYEQYF. In DNA, the CDR3 is TGTGCCAGTAGTACACCGAGGACAGGTAGCTCCTACGAGCAGTACTTC. The chain uses TRBV19 and TRBJ2-7, with 7 bases lining up with TRBD1. CDR3 size: 16 residues. The V gene's germline CDR1 is LNHDA and CDR2 SQIVND (reference sequence). With V trimmed by 4 bases and J by 0 bases, 9 bases remained unmatched. The full variable domain, in which reference TRBV19 and TRBJ2-7 provide the parts outside the CDR3, is DGGITQSPKYLFRKEGQNVTLSCEQNLNHDAMYWYRQDPGQGLRLIYYSQIVNDFQKGDIAEGYSVSREKKESFPLTVTSAQKNPTAFYLCASSTPRTGSSYEQYFGPGTRLTVT.

In its sample, this clonotype was seen many times. The chain has TRBV5-1 and TRBJ2-7; D unresolved. V was pared by 0 bases and J by 3 bases, with 7 bases between. CDR1 and CDR2 (germline): SGHRS, YFSETQ. The CDR3 runs to 13 residues. The CDR3 DNA is TGCGCCAGCAGCTTGGAGTGGGACTACGAGCAGTACTTC. It translates to CASSLEWDYEQYF.

V usage is TRBV30 and J usage is TRBJ1-5; D unresolved. Germline-derived CDR1 and CDR2 are GTSNPN and SVGIG (reference sequence). V was pared by 2 bases and J by 7 bases, with 12 bases between. There are 13 residues in the CDR3. The CDR3 nucleotides are TGTGCCTGGAGTATCCGGGGATCCCAGCCCCAGCATTTT. Amino acids: CAWSIRGSQPQHF.

The chain uses TRBV5-5 and TRBJ1-3; weak D call: TRBD1 (6 bases). The CDR3 loop spans 15 amino acids. The V end lost 2 bases, the J end lost 0 bases, and 9 bases lay between the germline ends. CDR1 is SGHKS and CDR2 is YYEKEE in the germline V gene (reference sequence). The CDR3 here is CASSFDRISGNTIYF. The DNA for the CDR3 is TGTGCCAGCAGCTTTGACAGGATCTCTGGAAACACCATATATTTT.

Only a few counts were recorded for this clonotype. The rearrangement links TRBV5-1 to TRBJ2-1; 7 nucleotides match TRBD2. Germline-derived CDR1 and CDR2 are SGHRS and YFSETQ. V lost 4 bases and J lost 8; bases outside the gene matches: 12. The CDR3 is 15 amino acids. CDR3 nucleotide sequence: TGCGCCAGCAGCCCCGACAACCTGGGGGGGGATGAGCAGTTCTTC. It is translated as CASSPDNLGGDEQFF. Together with reference TRBV5-1 and TRBJ2-1, the CDR3 gives the full variable domain: KAGVTQTPRYLIKTRGQQVTLSCSPISGHRSVSWYQQTPGQGLQFLFEYFSETQRNKGNFPGRFSGRQFSNSRSEMNVSTLELGDSALYLCASSPDNLGGDEQFFGPGTRLTVL.

This clonotype was seen more than once but under ten times. The CDR3 DNA is TGCGCCAGCAAAACCTCGATTCAAGAGACCCAGTACTTC. Residues: CASKTSIQETQYF. The chain combines TRBV5-1 with TRBJ2-5; D gene uncertain. From germline, CDR1 is SGHRS and CDR2 YFSETQ. CDR3 length: 13 amino acids. V was shortened by 6 bases and J by 2 bases, with 11 bases between the two germline ends.

This clonotype was picked up many times. The chain is built from TRBV12-3 or TRBV12-4 and TRBJ2-1; D unclear. CDR3 length: 14 amino acids. V lost 3 bases and J 8 bases, leaving 14 bases between the germline ends. CDR3 region: CASSFGPREDEQFF. CDR3 nucleotides: TGTGCCAGCAGTTTCGGGCCTCGCGAGGATGAGCAGTTCTTC.

This clonotype was observed many times. The rearrangement joins TRBV7-2 to TRBJ2-1; no reliable D call. The CDR3 loop spans 16 amino acids. Trimming cost V 3 bases and J 3 bases, with 15 bases left between them. CDR1 is SGHTA and CDR2 is FQGNSA in the germline V gene. The CDR3 nucleotides read TGTGCCAGCAGCTTGGAAGCAAGAACGTACTACAATGAGCAGTTCTTC. Protein sequence: CASSLEARTYYNEQFF.

The genes are TRBV2 and TRBJ2-4, with D possibly being TRBD2 (5 bases). The CDR3 is made up of 13 amino acids. CDR1 is SNHLY and CDR2 is FYNNEI in the germline V gene. Between the trimmed V and J ends, which lost 5 bases and 9 bases, there was a span of 14 bases. CDR3 in amino acids: CASSRIPEGIQYF. In DNA form, the CDR3 reads TGTGCCAGCAGTCGGATCCCAGAGGGCATTCAGTACTTC.

This clonotype showed up just a few times. The rearrangement joins TRBV6-5 to TRBJ2-3; 10 bases are a match to TRBD2. The CDR3 totals 16 residues. The J segment lost 6 bases and the V segment lost 0 bases, leaving 6 bases of the junction unmatched. Germline V gene data show CDR1 as MNHEY and CDR2 as SVGAGI. The CDR3 DNA sequence: TGTGCCAGCAGTTACTCTTTTCTAGCGGGAGTGGATACGCAGTATTTT. Its translation is CASSYSFLAGVDTQYF.

In its sample, this clonotype was seen a few times. V usage is TRBV7-2 and J usage is TRBJ2-5; D ambiguous. The V gene lost 1 base and the J gene lost 5 bases, with 8 bases spanning the gap. In germline, CDR1 is SGHTA, CDR2 FQGNSA. This CDR3 has 13 amino acids. In DNA, the CDR3 is TGTGCCAGCAGCTTAGAAGCCTACGAGACCCAGTACTTC. Translation gives CASSLEAYETQYF.

In regard to this clonotype: An end of the junction differs from the germline gene, which may be a read error. The V and J genes are TRBV3-1 and TRBJ2-1; 11 bases map to TRBD2. The V gene's germline CDR1 is LGHDT and CDR2 YNNKEL (reference sequence). CDR3 size: 15 residues. The CDR3 DNA reads as TGTGCCACCAGCCAGACACTAGCGGGGGTCGGTGAGCAGTTCTTC. Protein product: CATSQTLAGVGEQFF.

V is TRBV29-1 and J is TRBJ2-3; D perhaps matches TRBD2 (5 bases). The CDR3 loop spans 13 amino acids. V was pared by 1 base and J by 6 bases, with 11 bases between. From germline, CDR1 is SQVTM and CDR2 ANQGSEA. The CDR3 here is CSVEGRLADTQYF. As DNA, the CDR3 is TGCAGCGTTGAAGGGAGGCTGGCGGATACGCAGTATTTT.

This chain joins TRBV5-6 and TRBJ1-1; perhaps TRBD1 as D (6 bases). The germline V and J ends were trimmed by 4 bases and 3 bases, with 7 bases remaining between them. The CDR3 length is 12 residues. Germline loops: CDR1 SGHDT, CDR2 YYEEEE. CDR3 in amino acids: CASSAGDTEAFF. The CDR3 DNA reads as TGTGCCAGCAGCGCAGGGGACACTGAAGCTTTCTTT.

This clonotype was detected only a few times. This chain links TRBV6-5 with TRBJ2-5; a possible D gene is TRBD2 (6 bases). Germline assignment: CDR1 MNHEY and CDR2 SVGAGI. The CDR3 totals 15 residues. V was shortened by 4 bases and J by 3 bases, with 15 bases between the two germline ends. CDR3 sequence reads: CASSWSGGDKETQYF. CDR3 nucleotides: TGTGCCAGCAGTTGGAGCGGAGGGGATAAAGAGACCCAGTACTTC.

This clonotype was counted between two and nine times. The chain carries TRBV12-3 or TRBV12-4 and TRBJ1-6; D is unclear. Trimming pared 2 bases from V and 7 bases from J, leaving 12 bases between. CDR3 length equals 15 residues. DNA for the CDR3: TGTGCCAGCAGTTTAACTGGTTCCTCCAATTCACCCCTCCACTTT. Translation gives CASSLTGSSNSPLHF.

This clonotype was seen more than once but under ten times. The chain has TRBV29-1 and TRBJ2-1; 9 positions agree with TRBD1. Germline CDR1 SQVTM, CDR2 ANQGSEA. The CDR3 has 14 amino acids. V was clipped by 4 bases and J by 6 bases; unmatched bases: 7. The CDR3 is CSVALGTGSNEQFF. DNA of the CDR3: TGCAGCGTTGCTCTCGGGACAGGGAGCAATGAGCAGTTCTTC.

V usage is TRBV20-1 and J usage is TRBJ2-7; 10 nucleotides align to TRBD1. Germline CDR1 reads DFQATT; CDR2 reads SNEGSKA (reference sequence). This CDR3 has 14 residues. V dropped 3 bases and J dropped 3; count of bases not matched to a gene: 5. CDR3 DNA sequence: TGCAGTGCTAGTCCCGGGACAGGGGACTACGAGCAGTACTTC. Translating gives CSASPGTGDYEQYF.

This clonotype was counted a few times. The chain links TRBV7-9 to TRBJ2-1, with 7 bases aligning to TRBD1. Looked up from germline, CDR1 is SEHNR and CDR2 is FQNEAQ (reference sequence). This CDR3 has 14 amino acids. V lost 10 bases and J lost 2; bases outside the gene matches: 8. The CDR3 reads CATEDRATYNEQFF. The CDR3 DNA sequence: TGTGCCACCGAAGACAGGGCCACCTACAATGAGCAGTTCTTC.

The chain recombines TRBV4-3 with TRBJ2-7, with 10 bases matching TRBD2. The CDR3 length is 18 residues. The V and J ends lost 0 bases and 2 bases, in that order; junction bases with no gene match: 10. The V gene's germline CDR1 is LGHNA and CDR2 YSLEER. The CDR3 sequence is CASSQDEVLSGRAYEQYF. CDR3 sequence (DNA): TGCGCCAGCAGCCAAGATGAGGTATTGAGCGGGAGGGCCTACGAGCAGTACTTC.

This clonotype was found a few times. This rearrangement joins TRBV7-6 to TRBJ2-1; D might be TRBD1 (5 bases). The CDR3 spans 15 residues. Germline CDR1 is SGHVS and CDR2 is FNYEAQ. V was clipped by 7 bases and J by 7 bases, with 20 bases between them. The CDR3 nucleotides read TGTGCCAGCACCTCCTATGGGGCCTTGGGGAATGAGCAGTTCTTC. Its protein is CASTSYGALGNEQFF. Full variable domain (outside the CDR3, taken from reference TRBV7-6 and TRBJ2-1): GAGVSQSPRYKVTKRGQDVALRCDPISGHVSLYWYRQALGQGPEFLTYFNYEAQQDKSGLPNDRFSAERPEGSISTLTIQRTEQRDSAMYRCASTSYGALGNEQFFGPGTRLTVL.